The clone carrying this T cell receptor beta chain was detected only a few times. Its target is not known. The data stem from a study of blood T cells in healthy people across ages. Study-level results: Leaving the PBMCs unsorted stopped any conclusive comparison of naive versus antigen-experienced cells.

Trimming took off 4 bases at V and 5 bases at J, with 15 bases between the two ends. CDR1 and CDR2 from the germline V gene are LNHNV and YYDKDF (reference sequence). This CDR3 spans 15 amino acids. The authors ran a second PCR of about 6 to 11 cycles using a sample-barcoded 5' primer and a J-beta primer mix. Sequencing of every sample gave 3 million or more CDR3-containing paired-end reads. TCRdb recomputed calls from the 5' RACE reads with MiXCR, one row per CDR3 protein. The sample lists about 1.6 million distinct CDR3 sequences; approximately 32% were seen once. The receptor was derived from a woman aged 25-40 years in good health. The chain combines TRBV15 with TRBJ2-1; D may be TRBD1 or TRBD2 (5 bases each). What was sequenced was blood. CDR3 bases: TGTGCCACCAGCATTGGGGTATTGGGGGACAATGAGCAGTTCTTC. Protein product: CATSIGVLGDNEQFF.